These 17 T cell receptor beta chains were all obtained from the same sample, sequenced in a study of cytomegalovirus exposure and HLA in healthy donors. This PCR relied on a set of 60 Vbeta primers and 13 Jbeta primers. TCRdb's table, derived via immunoSEQ multiplex PCR, lists solely in-frame clones and lacks some. The sample consists of under 200,000 clones, 75% to 90% of them appearing once. Sequencing was carried out using PBMCs. The receptor source for this set is a man aged 18-30 years in good health and CMV-seropositive.

This clone turned up a few times. The V call is TRBV12-5, the J call TRBJ1-1, with 9 nucleotides matching TRBD1. V shed 3 bases, J shed 0 bases, and the junction held 8 bases outside the gene matches. There are 17 residues in the CDR3. From germline, CDR1 is LGHNT and CDR2 FRNRAP. The CDR3 DNA is TGTGCTAGTGGTTTCGGAGTACGGGACAGGGTGAACACTGAAGCTTTCTTT. Its protein product is CASGFGVRDRVNTEAFF.

This clone was counted a few times. The chain joins TRBV19 to TRBJ1-2, with D unclear. Germline CDR1 is LNHDA and CDR2 is SQIVND (reference sequence). V lost 0 bases, J lost 5 bases, and 4 bases lay in between. This CDR3 contains 12 residues. CDR3 loop: CASSIDRYGYTF. The CDR3 region has the DNA TGTGCCAGTAGTATAGATCGGTATGGCTACACCTTC. Full variable domain (remainder filled in from reference TRBV19 and TRBJ1-2): DGGITQSPKYLFRKEGQNVTLSCEQNLNHDAMYWYRQDPGQGLRLIYYSQIVNDFQKGDIAEGYSVSREKKESFPLTVTSAQKNPTAFYLCASSIDRYGYTFGSGTRLTVV.

The J gene is TRBJ1-6, the V gene TRBV5-5; D perhaps matches TRBD1 (6 bases). Trimming removed 4 bases from V and 7 bases from J, with 18 bases in between. The germline V gene encodes CDR1 SGHKS and CDR2 YYEKEE (reference sequence). The CDR3 is 16 amino acids. The CDR3 coding sequence is TGTGCCAGCAGCGCCTCCGGGACACTAGAAAATTCACCCCTCCACTTT. Protein: CASSASGTLENSPLHF.

The genes are TRBV5-1 and TRBJ2-5, with 10 bases fitting TRBD1. Losses at the gene ends were 6 bases for V and 5 bases for J; bases not matched to a gene: 7. Per germline, CDR1 SGHRS and CDR2 YFSETQ. The CDR3 extends over 14 amino acids. CDR3 in amino acids: CASTTGTGVETQYF. DNA for the CDR3: TGCGCCAGCACCACCGGGACAGGGGTGGAGACCCAGTACTTC. Full variable domain (outside the CDR3, taken from reference TRBV5-1 and TRBJ2-5): KAGVTQTPRYLIKTRGQQVTLSCSPISGHRSVSWYQQTPGQGLQFLFEYFSETQRNKGNFPGRFSGRQFSNSRSEMNVSTLELGDSALYLCASTTGTGVETQYFGPGTRLLVL.

The chain combines TRBV10-2 with TRBJ2-7; possibly TRBD1 for D (6 bases). The CDR3 consists of 13 residues. Germline CDR1 and CDR2: WSHSY and SAAADI. Trimming left V 4 bases short and J 4 bases short, with 11 bases between. CDR3 loop: CASSGTGFYEQYF. For the CDR3, the DNA is TGCGCCAGCAGTGGCACAGGGTTTTACGAGCAGTACTTC.

This chain connects TRBV10-3 to TRBJ2-7; TRBD2 agrees at 8 bases. The CDR3 totals 15 residues. Unmatched junction bases numbered 11, after V lost 6 bases and J lost 4 bases. Germline CDR1 reads ENHRY; CDR2 reads SYGVKD. The CDR3 DNA sequence: TGTGCCATCAGGGGATTCGCGGGGGGCTCGTACGAGCAGTACTTC. Translating gives CAIRGFAGGSYEQYF.

J is TRBJ1-5 and V is TRBV27; D not resolved. V lost 6 bases and J 2 bases, leaving 14 bases between the germline ends. Looked up from germline, CDR1 is MNHEY and CDR2 is SMNVEV (reference sequence). There are 15 residues in the CDR3. This CDR3 is CASRPLKAGNQPQHF. Here the CDR3 DNA reads TGTGCCAGCAGACCCCTCAAAGCCGGCAATCAGCCCCAGCATTTT.

This clone was detected only once. This rearrangement joins TRBV7-2 to TRBJ2-3; 8 bases are a match to TRBD2. CDR3 size: 14 residues. Germline V gene sequence: CDR1 SGHTA, CDR2 FQGNSA. The V segment lost 8 bases and the J segment 6 bases; nucleotides outside the gene matches: 10. CDR3: CASRRRGAFDTQYF. The CDR3 nucleotides read TGTGCCAGCCGACGGCGGGGGGCCTTCGATACGCAGTATTTT. The full variable domain, its missing parts supplied by reference TRBV7-2 and TRBJ2-3, is GAGVSQSPSNKVTEKGKDVELRCDPISGHTALYWYRQSLGQGLEFLIYFQGNSAPDKSGLPSDRFSAERTGGSVSTLTIQRTQQEDSAVYLCASRRRGAFDTQYFGPGTRLTVL.

This clone was recorded once. The germline gene is not matched at one end of the junction; a read error may be the cause. The rearrangement uses TRBV6-7 and TRBJ2-5; 10 bases are shared with TRBD2. TRBV6-7 is filed as an ORF, its function uncertain. The CDR3 consists of 17 residues. The CDR3 loop reads CASSYSLAGAPQEAQYF. CDR3 bases: TGTGCCAGCAGTTACTCCCTAGCGGGGGCGCCTCAAGAGGCCCAGTACTTC.

The V gene is TRBV18, the J gene TRBJ2-1; 7 nucleotides line up with TRBD1. The trim removed 2 bases at V and 6 bases at J, leaving 4 bases unmatched. The germline V gene has CDR1 KGHSH and CDR2 LQKENI. This CDR3 comprises 14 residues. Here the CDR3 reads CASSPDRVLNEQFF. DNA for the CDR3: TGTGCCAGCTCACCAGACAGGGTACTCAATGAGCAGTTCTTC.

The chain is built from TRBV10-1 and TRBJ1-4; unclear D gene. Trimming pared 4 bases from V and 5 bases from J, leaving 8 bases between. This CDR3 contains 13 residues. CDR1 and CDR2 from the germline V gene are WNHNN and SYGVQD (reference sequence). CDR3 loop: CASSGPGNEKLFF. The CDR3 DNA is TGCGCCAGCAGTGGTCCGGGGAATGAAAAACTGTTTTTT.

J is TRBJ1-3 and V is TRBV7-2, with unresolved D. Germline assignment: CDR1 SGHTA and CDR2 FQGNSA. Trimming removed 1 base at V and 2 bases at J, with 9 bases between. This CDR3 spans 15 amino acids. The CDR3 reads CASSLVVGAGNTIYF. CDR3 nucleotide sequence: TGTGCCAGCAGCTTAGTAGTTGGTGCTGGAAACACCATATATTTT. Supplemented by reference TRBV7-2 and TRBJ1-3, the full variable domain reads GAGVSQSPSNKVTEKGKDVELRCDPISGHTALYWYRQSLGQGLEFLIYFQGNSAPDKSGLPSDRFSAERTGGSVSTLTIQRTQQEDSAVYLCASSLVVGAGNTIYFGEGSWLTVV.

The chain employs TRBV11-3 and TRBJ1-1; D is unclear. CDR1 is SGHNT, CDR2 YENEEA, per germline. V dropped 5 bases and J dropped 7 bases, with 14 bases sitting between them. The length of the CDR3 is 13 residues. The CDR3 region has the DNA TGTGCCAGCAGCCTCTATAACGAGGGTGAAGCTTTCTTT. Translation gives CASSLYNEGEAFF.

This clone is classed as medium-sized (0.01 to 0.1%). This chain joins TRBV6-1 and TRBJ2-3; TRBD2 matches at 9 bases. This CDR3 comprises 15 residues. The germline CDR1 and CDR2 sequences are MNHNS and SASEGT. Trimming at V came to 1 base and at J to 6 bases, leaving 5 bases not matched to a gene. CDR3 residues: CASSEESSGADTQYF. CDR3 sequence (DNA): TGTGCCAGCAGTGAAGAGTCTAGCGGGGCGGATACGCAGTATTTT.

The chain joins TRBV10-1 to TRBJ2-3; the D is unclear. Between the trimmed V and J ends, which lost 4 bases and 2 bases, there was a span of 13 bases. Germline V lookup: CDR1 WNHNN, CDR2 SYGVQD (reference sequence). The CDR3 consists of 15 residues. CDR3 bases: TGCGCCAGCAGTGGATCCGGGTCAAACACAGATACGCAGTATTTT. It translates to CASSGSGSNTDTQYF.

This clone was counted a few times. The V call is TRBV4-1, the J call TRBJ1-4; maybe TRBD1 (5 bases). The V and J ends lost 0 bases and 8 bases respectively, with 19 bases between them. Per the germline V gene, CDR1 is MGHRA and CDR2 is YSYEKL. The CDR3 consists of 17 residues. The CDR3 DNA is TGCGCCAGCAGCCAAGATGGTTCGGGGGAGTCTTGGGAAAAACTGTTTTTT. Its translation is CASSQDGSGESWEKLFF.

The chain links TRBV5-4 to TRBJ2-5; 8 bases match TRBD2. Germline V gene sequence: CDR1 SGHNT, CDR2 YYREEE (reference sequence). V lost 2 bases, J lost 5 bases, and 11 bases stayed unmatched. This CDR3 is 16 amino acids long. DNA of the CDR3: TGTGCCAGCAGCTTAAGTCAGACGGGGGGGCCGGAGACCCAGTACTTC. Its protein is CASSLSQTGGPETQYF.